Below are 4 T cell receptor beta chains sequenced from a single sample in a study of T cell responses to AZD1222 COVID-19 vaccine. The assay was immunoSEQ multiplex PCR, and TCRdb's table has in-frame clones only and misses some. The sample has about 200,000 clones; roughly nine tenths are singletons. Sequences were derived from peripheral blood, sampled 28 days after the second AZD1222 dose. Receptors were obtained from an adult who received the AZD1222 COVID-19 vaccine.

This clone came up a few times. The gene calls are TRBV6-5 and TRBJ2-7; no clear D gene. Trimming shortened V by 2 bases and J by 2 bases, and 10 bases separated the two germline ends. The CDR3 contains 14 residues. CDR1 is MNHEY and CDR2 is SVGAGI in the germline V gene. CDR3 sequence (DNA): TGTGCCAGCAGTTACGCTGGAGCTGCCTACGAGCAGTACTTC. Translated, it gives CASSYAGAAYEQYF.

This clone was detected a few times. CDR3 loop: CASSWGRGEKLFF. The DNA for the CDR3 is TGTGCCAGCAGTTGGGGCAGGGGGGAAAAACTGTTTTTT. This chain connects TRBV28 to TRBJ1-4; 7 bases fit TRBD1. This CDR3 spans 13 amino acids. Germline lookup yields CDR1 MDHEN and CDR2 SYDVKM. V dropped 4 bases and J dropped 8; count of bases not matched to a gene: 4.

This chain uses TRBV6-4 with TRBJ1-5, with D uncertain. The germline V gene encodes CDR1 MRHNA and CDR2 SNTAGT. CDR3 length equals 13 residues. Trimming took off 8 bases at V and 0 bases at J, with 8 bases between the two ends. The CDR3 region has the DNA TGTGCCAGCGCGCGGTATAGCAATCAGCCCCAGCATTTT. Translation gives CASARYSNQPQHF.

Concerning this clone itself: Within the sample, other DNA sequences also encode this same CDR3. The chain links TRBV28 to TRBJ1-6; D gene ambiguous. The CDR3 has 12 amino acids. In germline, CDR1 is MDHEN, CDR2 SYDVKM. The V end was cut by 5 bases, the J end by 7 bases, with 6 bases between. In DNA, the CDR3 is TGTGCCAGCAGTCTACTCAATTCACCCCTCCACTTT. This encodes CASSLLNSPLHF.